This section outlines one TCR beta chain sequence together with its context. Its antigen is not identified. Relative to the germline gene, one junction end is altered; a read error may explain this. This record belongs to a study of tumor-infiltrating lymphocytes in primary liver carcinoma. Turning to the study itself: Spanning 30 to 69 years of age, the patients were men and women. Findings and limits, study-wide: Tumors and blood were compared for top-250-clone fraction, and tumors had the significantly higher value (p = 0.039).

Total RNA (roughly 550 ng) served as template for TCR beta cDNA synthesis primed by a constant-region primer. Libraries for TCR beta were built through three nested multiplex PCR rounds, which together made up a slightly modified ARM-PCR procedure. The first two PCR rounds, approximately 10 cycles each, used TRBV1-TRBV30 forward primers and a C-beta reverse primer. TCRdb ran MiXCR on the multiplex PCR reads and lists one entry per CDR3 protein. In the table there are about 330,000 distinct CDR3 sequences, around three fifths of which are singletons. CDR3 length: 13 amino acids. The germline V gene encodes CDR1 SGHNT and CDR2 YENEEA. Unsorted whole blood served as the source of blood RNA, and germline DNA was extracted as well. The authors collected roughly 4.1 milliliters of peripheral blood before surgery.

J is TRBJ2-2 and V is TRBV11-3; D unclear. The clonotype comes from a man in his forties or fifties with primary liver carcinoma and hepatitis B virus infection. The sequenced sample consisted of peripheral blood. Here the CDR3 reads CACSLGHTGELFF. The CDR3 DNA reads as TGTGCCTGCAGCTTAGGGCACACCGGAGAGCTGTTTTTT. The entire variable domain, with the rest obtained from reference TRBV11-3 and TRBJ2-2, is as follows: EAGVVQSPRYKIIEKKQPVAFWCNPISGHNTLYWYLQNLGQGPELLIRYENEEAVDDSQLPKDRFSAERLKGVDSTLKIQPAELGDSAVYLCACSLGHTGELFFGEGSRLTVL.